Shown below are 13 T cell receptor beta chains from a single sample sequenced in a study of Graves' ophthalmopathy and Graves' hyperthyroidism. Amplified TCR beta CDR3 regions were obtained using RNA transcripts as template. The library came from an HTBI-primed first-round RT-PCR and a second-round multiplex PCR. Using its own MiXCR run on the multiplex PCR reads, TCRdb lists one record per CDR3 protein. The sample holds roughly 410,000 distinct CDR3 sequences, approximately 15% seen once. Sample: peripheral blood. These receptors all come from a woman aged 18 to 35 with stable Graves' hyperthyroidism.

Ten or more counts support this clonotype. The chain is built from TRBV6-5 and TRBJ2-5, with 9 bases aligning to TRBD2. Germline V gene sequence: CDR1 MNHEY, CDR2 SVGAGI. The CDR3 runs to 17 residues. V was pared by 5 bases and J by 6 bases, with 16 bases of the junction left unmatched. CDR3 nucleotides: TGTGCCAGCAGTCCCCCTCTGGTAGCGGGGGACCCAAAGACCCAGTACTTC. Its protein is CASSPPLVAGDPKTQYF.

This clonotype was recorded many times. V and J are TRBV11-2 and TRBJ2-5, with 9 bases aligning to TRBD2. Germline lookup yields CDR1 SGHAT and CDR2 FQNNGV. V lost 4 bases, J lost 5 bases, and 14 bases stayed unmatched. The CDR3 spans 17 residues. CDR3 nucleotide sequence: TGTGCCAGCAGCTCCGACGGGATTGCGGGGGGGCTGGAGACCCAGTACTTC. Its protein product is CASSSDGIAGGLETQYF.

This clonotype was counted ten times or more. CDR3 region: CASSQDSAAAYGYTF. The CDR3 nucleotides are TGTGCCAGCAGCCAAGATAGTGCGGCTGCTTATGGCTACACCTTC. The gene calls are TRBV14 and TRBJ1-2; D is unclear. The germline gives CDR1 SGHDN, CDR2 FVKESK. Trimming pared 0 bases from V and 5 bases from J, leaving 13 bases between. This CDR3 contains 15 residues.

This chain connects TRBV2 to TRBJ2-7; tentatively, D is TRBD1 or TRBD2 (7 bases each). Between the trimmed V and J ends, which lost 7 bases and 4 bases, there was a span of 17 bases. This CDR3 has 14 residues. The germline CDR1 and CDR2 sequences are SNHLY and FYNNEI. The chain's CDR3 is CASMGGTEYYEQYF. In nucleotides, the CDR3 is TGTGCCAGCATGGGAGGGACAGAGTATTACGAGCAGTACTTC. Filled out from reference TRBV2 and TRBJ2-7, the complete variable domain reads EPEVTQTPSHQVTQMGQEVILRCVPISNHLYFYWYRQILGQKVEFLVSFYNNEISEKSEIFDDQFSVERPDGSNFTLKIRSTKLEDSAMYFCASMGGTEYYEQYFGPGTRLTVT.

This clonotype was recorded many times. V gene TRBV7-8 combines with J gene TRBJ2-7; D tentatively fits TRBD1 or TRBD2 (5 bases each). Trimming cost V 5 bases and J 6 bases, with 14 bases left between them. This CDR3 region has 13 residues. Germline lookup yields CDR1 SGHVS and CDR2 FQNEAQ. CDR3 sequence (DNA): TGTGCCAGCAGCACGTTTCCCGGGACCGAGCAGTACTTC. Its translation is CASSTFPGTEQYF.

This clonotype has a count of ten or more. V gene TRBV7-2 combines with J gene TRBJ2-7; 7 positions match TRBD2. Germline assignment: CDR1 SGHTA and CDR2 FQGNSA. V shed 1 base and J 5 bases; nucleotides not matched to a gene: 5. CDR3 length equals 14 residues. The DNA for the CDR3 is TGTGCCAGCAGCTTAGGGTTTCGGGAGGACGAGCAGTACTTC. Encoded protein: CASSLGFREDEQYF.

In its sample, this clonotype was seen many times. This chain connects TRBV10-3 to TRBJ2-5; 8 bases fit TRBD2. V was pared by 8 bases and J by 2 bases, with 1 base of the junction left unmatched. Germline V gene data show CDR1 as ENHRY and CDR2 as SYGVKD. This CDR3 contains 12 residues. The CDR3 nucleotides read TGTGCCATCCGCGGGAGGCAAGAGACCCAGTACTTC. The encoded protein is CAIRGRQETQYF.

Ten or more counts support this clonotype. The chain has TRBV10-3 and TRBJ2-5, with TRBD1 matching 9 bases. The germline V gene encodes CDR1 ENHRY and CDR2 SYGVKD. The CDR3 is 16 residues long. J lost 2 bases, V lost 5 bases, and 9 bases had no gene match. CDR3 amino acids: CAISYRGRGGQETQYF. In DNA form, the CDR3 reads TGTGCCATCAGTTACAGGGGGCGTGGAGGACAAGAGACCCAGTACTTC.

This clonotype was counted between two and nine times. V and J are TRBV3-1 and TRBJ1-1, with D unclear. The V end was cut by 4 bases, the J end by 4 bases, with 10 bases between. The V gene's germline CDR1 is LGHDT and CDR2 YNNKEL (reference sequence). This CDR3 comprises 13 residues. The DNA of the CDR3 is TGTGCCAGCAGCCGAGACATTAGCACTGAAGCTTTCTTT. Translated, it gives CASSRDISTEAFF.

This clonotype was recorded many times. V is TRBV4-1 and J is TRBJ1-1; 7 bases align to TRBD1. The CDR3 consists of 18 residues. CDR1 and CDR2 (germline): MGHRA, YSYEKL. The V segment lost 0 bases and the J segment 8 bases; nucleotides outside the gene matches: 18. The CDR3 sequence is CASSQDSRGPTTSIEAFF. In nucleotides, the CDR3 is TGCGCCAGCAGCCAAGATTCAAGGGGGCCAACGACCTCAATAGAAGCTTTCTTT.

This clonotype came up many times. The V and J genes are TRBV29-1 and TRBJ1-5; D perhaps matches TRBD1 (5 bases). Germline CDR1 and CDR2: SQVTM and ANQGSEA. The CDR3 is 13 amino acids. With 5 bases removed from V and 4 bases from J, the gap between germline ends came to 12 bases. In nucleotides, the CDR3 is TGCAGCGTTAGGGACGGTGGGAATCAGCCCCAGCATTTT. Encoded protein: CSVRDGGNQPQHF.

This clonotype appeared many times. V and J are TRBV11-2 and TRBJ2-4; possibly TRBD1 for D (6 bases). Trimming stripped 7 bases from V and 11 bases from J, with 12 bases between. CDR3 length: 11 amino acids. The germline V gene encodes CDR1 SGHAT and CDR2 FQNNGV. The CDR3 nucleotides read TGTGCCAGCATGTCCCGGACAGTTCAGTACTTC. Translating gives CASMSRTVQYF.

This clonotype was observed at least ten times. CDR3 amino acids: CASRRQGENYGYTF. In nucleotides, the CDR3 is TGTGCCAGCAGACGACAGGGGGAGAACTATGGCTACACCTTC. V gene TRBV12-3 or TRBV12-4 combines with J gene TRBJ1-2; 9 bases align to TRBD1. V gave up 6 bases and J gave up 2 bases; unmatched junction bases: 4. The CDR3 is 14 amino acids.